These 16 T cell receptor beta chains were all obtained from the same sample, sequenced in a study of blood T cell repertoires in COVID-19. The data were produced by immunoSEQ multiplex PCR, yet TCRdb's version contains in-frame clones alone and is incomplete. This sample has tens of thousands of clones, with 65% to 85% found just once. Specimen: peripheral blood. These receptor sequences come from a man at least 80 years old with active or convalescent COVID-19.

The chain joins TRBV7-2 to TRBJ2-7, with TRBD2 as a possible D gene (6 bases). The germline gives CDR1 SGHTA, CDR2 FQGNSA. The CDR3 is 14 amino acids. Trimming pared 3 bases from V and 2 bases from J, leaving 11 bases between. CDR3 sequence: CASSLARGTYEQYF. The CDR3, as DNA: TGTGCCAGCAGCTTGGCGCGGGGAACCTACGAGCAGTACTTC.

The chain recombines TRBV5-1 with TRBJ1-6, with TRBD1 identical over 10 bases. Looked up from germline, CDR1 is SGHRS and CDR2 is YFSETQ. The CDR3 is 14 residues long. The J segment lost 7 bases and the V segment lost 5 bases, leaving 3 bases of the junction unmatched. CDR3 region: CASRTGGGNSPLHF. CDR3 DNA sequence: TGCGCCAGCAGGACAGGGGGCGGAAATTCACCCCTCCACTTT.

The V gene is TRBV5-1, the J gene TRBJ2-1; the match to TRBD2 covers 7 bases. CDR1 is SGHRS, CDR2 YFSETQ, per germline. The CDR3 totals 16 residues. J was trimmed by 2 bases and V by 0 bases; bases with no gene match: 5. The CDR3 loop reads CASSLAGGVTYNEQFF. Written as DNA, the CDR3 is TGCGCCAGCAGCTTGGCGGGGGGAGTCACCTACAATGAGCAGTTCTTC.

The CDR3 sequence: CASRRSPRDSYTGELFF. The CDR3 DNA sequence: TGTGCCAGTAGGAGATCCCCCCGGGACTCCTACACCGGGGAGCTGTTTTTT. V and J are TRBV19 and TRBJ2-2; a possible D gene is TRBD2 (6 bases). CDR1 is LNHDA and CDR2 is SQIVND in the germline V gene (reference sequence). V dropped 6 bases and J dropped 3 bases, with 20 bases sitting between them. CDR3 length equals 17 residues.

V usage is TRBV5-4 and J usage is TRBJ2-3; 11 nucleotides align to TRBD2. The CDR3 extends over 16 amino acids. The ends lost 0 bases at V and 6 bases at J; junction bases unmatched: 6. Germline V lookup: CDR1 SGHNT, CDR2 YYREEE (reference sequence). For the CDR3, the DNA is TGTGCCAGCAGCTTGGAGGCTAGCGGGGGGAGGGATACGCAGTATTTT. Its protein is CASSLEASGGRDTQYF.

The CDR3 DNA is TGTGCCAGCAGCTATTTACAGGGGGCGGGCGGCTACACCTTC. Amino acid sequence: CASSYLQGAGGYTF. V usage is TRBV7-9 and J usage is TRBJ1-2; 9 bases agree with TRBD1. CDR1 is SEHNR, CDR2 FQNEAQ, per germline (reference sequence). This CDR3 spans 14 amino acids. Trimming at V came to 4 bases and at J to 8 bases, leaving 8 bases not matched to a gene.

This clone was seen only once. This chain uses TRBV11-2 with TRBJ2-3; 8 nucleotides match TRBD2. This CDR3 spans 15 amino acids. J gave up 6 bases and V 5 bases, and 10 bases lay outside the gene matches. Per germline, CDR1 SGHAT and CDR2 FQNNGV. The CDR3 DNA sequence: TGTGCCAGCAGCACCTACGGGGGGGCTTTCGATACGCAGTATTTT. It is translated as CASSTYGGAFDTQYF. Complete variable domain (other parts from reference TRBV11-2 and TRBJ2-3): EAGVAQSPRYKIIEKRQSVAFWCNPISGHATLYWYQQILGQGPKLLIQFQNNGVVDDSQLPKDRFSAERLKGVDSTLKIQPAKLEDSAVYLCASSTYGGAFDTQYFGPGTRLTVL.

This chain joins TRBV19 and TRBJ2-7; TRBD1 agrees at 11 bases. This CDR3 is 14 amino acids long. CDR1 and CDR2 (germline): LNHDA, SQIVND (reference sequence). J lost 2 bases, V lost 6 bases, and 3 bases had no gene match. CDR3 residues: CASRGTGGAYEQYF. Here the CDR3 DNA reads TGTGCCAGTAGGGGGACAGGGGGGGCCTACGAGCAGTACTTC.

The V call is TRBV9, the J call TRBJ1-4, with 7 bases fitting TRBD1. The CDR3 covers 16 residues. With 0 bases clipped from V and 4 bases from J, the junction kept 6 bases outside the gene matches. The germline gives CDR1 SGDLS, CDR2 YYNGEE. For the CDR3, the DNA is TGTGCCAGCAGCGTAGATGCAGGGGGTGATAATGAAAAACTGTTTTTT. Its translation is CASSVDAGGDNEKLFF.

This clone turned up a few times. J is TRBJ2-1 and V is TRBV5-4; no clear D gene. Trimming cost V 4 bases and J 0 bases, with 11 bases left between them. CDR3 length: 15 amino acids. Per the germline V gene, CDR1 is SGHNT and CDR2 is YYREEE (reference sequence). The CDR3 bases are TGTGCCAGCAGCCGAACTATCTCCTCCTACAATGAGCAGTTCTTC. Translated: CASSRTISSYNEQFF.

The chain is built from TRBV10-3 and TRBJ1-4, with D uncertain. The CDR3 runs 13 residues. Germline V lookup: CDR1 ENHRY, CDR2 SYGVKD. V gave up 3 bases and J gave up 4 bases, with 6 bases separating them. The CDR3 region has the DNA TGTGCCATCAGTGAACAGAGTAATGAAAAACTGTTTTTT. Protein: CAISEQSNEKLFF.

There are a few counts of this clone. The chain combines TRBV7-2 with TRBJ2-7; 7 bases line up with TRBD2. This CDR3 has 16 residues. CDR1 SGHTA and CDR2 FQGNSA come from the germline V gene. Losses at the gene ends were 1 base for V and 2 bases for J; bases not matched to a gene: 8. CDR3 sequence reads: CASSLGGASGPYEQYF. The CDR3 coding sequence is TGTGCCAGCAGCTTAGGAGGGGCTAGCGGTCCCTACGAGCAGTACTTC.

The CDR3 loop reads CACRDRGPNYGYTF. In DNA form, the CDR3 reads TGTGCTTGCCGGGACAGGGGGCCCAACTATGGCTACACCTTC. The gene calls are TRBV30 and TRBJ1-2; 12 bases fit TRBD1. Germline V gives CDR1 GTSNPN, CDR2 SVGIG (reference sequence). The CDR3 consists of 14 residues. Full variable domain (remainder filled in from reference TRBV30 and TRBJ1-2): SQTIHQWPATLVQPVGSPLSLECTVEGTSNPNLYWYRQAAGRGLQLLFYSVGIGQISSEVPQNLSASRPQDRQFILSSKKLLLSDSGFYLCACRDRGPNYGYTFGSGTRLTVV.

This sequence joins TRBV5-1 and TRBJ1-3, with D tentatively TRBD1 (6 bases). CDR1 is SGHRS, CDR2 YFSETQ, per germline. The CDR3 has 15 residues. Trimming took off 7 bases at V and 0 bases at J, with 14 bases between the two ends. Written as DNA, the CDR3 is TGCGCCAGCGGGGAAGGACAGAACTCTGGAAACACCATATATTTT. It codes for CASGEGQNSGNTIYF. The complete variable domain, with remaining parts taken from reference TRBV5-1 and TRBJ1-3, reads KAGVTQTPRYLIKTRGQQVTLSCSPISGHRSVSWYQQTPGQGLQFLFEYFSETQRNKGNFPGRFSGRQFSNSRSEMNVSTLELGDSALYLCASGEGQNSGNTIYFGEGSWLTVV.

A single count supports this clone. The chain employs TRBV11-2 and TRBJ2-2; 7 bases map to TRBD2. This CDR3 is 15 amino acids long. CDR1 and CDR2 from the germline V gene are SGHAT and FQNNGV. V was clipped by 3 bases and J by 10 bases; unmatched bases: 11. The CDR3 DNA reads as TGTGCCAGCAGCTTGGGGGGGACCCCAATCGAGGAGCTGTTTTTT. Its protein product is CASSLGGTPIEELFF.

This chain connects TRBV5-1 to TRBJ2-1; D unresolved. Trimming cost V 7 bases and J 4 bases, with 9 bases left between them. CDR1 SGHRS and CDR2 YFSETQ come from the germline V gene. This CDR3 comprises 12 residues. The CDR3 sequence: CASSLAYNEQFF. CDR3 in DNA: TGCGCCAGCTCTTTGGCATACAATGAGCAGTTCTTC.